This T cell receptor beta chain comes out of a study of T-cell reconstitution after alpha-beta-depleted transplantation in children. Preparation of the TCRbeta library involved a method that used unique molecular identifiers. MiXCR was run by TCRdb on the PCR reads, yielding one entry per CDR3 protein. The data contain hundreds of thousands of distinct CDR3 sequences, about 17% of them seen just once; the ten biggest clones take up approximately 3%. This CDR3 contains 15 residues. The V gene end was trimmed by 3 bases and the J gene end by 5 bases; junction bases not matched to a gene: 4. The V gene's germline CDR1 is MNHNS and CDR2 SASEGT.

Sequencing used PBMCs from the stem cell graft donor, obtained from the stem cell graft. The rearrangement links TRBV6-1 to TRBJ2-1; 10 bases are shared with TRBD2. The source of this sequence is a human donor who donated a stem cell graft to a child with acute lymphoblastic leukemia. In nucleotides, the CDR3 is TGTGCCAGCAGTGACAGTGGACTAGCGGACAATGAGCAGTTCTTC. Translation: CASSDSGLADNEQFF.